Listed here are 26 T cell receptor beta chains from one sample, sequenced in a study of blood T cell repertoires in COVID-19 (TCRdb year 2020). The protocol used for the library was the immunoSEQ multiplex PCR assay. This immuneACCESS table, as held by TCRdb, lists in-frame sequences with V and J called but not all clones. Of the missing ones, under half trace to an unresolved V gene in checked studies; the others have no known cause. Across this sample there are approximately 270,000 clones, with approximately 90% seen only once. Of the sample, approximately 0.84% falls within the top ten clones. Sequencing was carried out using peripheral blood. All receptors derive from a man under 40 with acute or convalescent COVID-19.

As for this clone: This sample also contains other DNA sequences that code for the same CDR3. V gene TRBV19 combines with J gene TRBJ2-1, with D possibly matching TRBD1 (5 bases). Trimming shortened V by 3 bases and J by 4 bases, and 7 bases separated the two germline ends. CDR1 and CDR2 (germline): LNHDA, SQIVND (reference sequence). This CDR3 is built from 13 residues. The CDR3 coding sequence is TGTGCCAGTAGTATCGACAGTTACAATGAGCAGTTCTTC. This sequence encodes CASSIDSYNEQFF.

The CDR3 protein is CASTPSGRAVETQYF. The CDR3 nucleotides are TGTGCCAGCACCCCTAGCGGGAGGGCCGTAGAGACCCAGTACTTC. The chain employs TRBV5-6 and TRBJ2-5; TRBD2 matches 12 bases. Germline CDR1 SGHDT, CDR2 YYEEEE. The CDR3 has 15 amino acids. V trimming: 6 bases; J trimming: 4 bases; junction bases outside the gene matches: 7. The entire variable domain, with the rest obtained from reference TRBV5-6 and TRBJ2-5, is as follows: DAGVTQSPTHLIKTRGQQVTLRCSPKSGHDTVSWYQQALGQGPQFIFQYYEEEERQRGNFPDRFSGHQFPNYSSELNVNALLLGDSALYLCASTPSGRAVETQYFGPGTRLLVL.

The genes are TRBV2 and TRBJ2-7; 9 bases fit TRBD1. CDR1 SNHLY and CDR2 FYNNEI come from the germline V gene. CDR3 length: 15 amino acids. V gave up 7 bases and J gave up 2 bases; unmatched junction bases: 9. The CDR3 is CASTLEGTGPYEQYF. In DNA form, the CDR3 reads TGTGCCAGCACCCTAGAGGGGACAGGGCCCTACGAGCAGTACTTC.

V gene TRBV6-1 combines with J gene TRBJ1-5, with unresolved D. Trimming removed 2 bases from V and 7 bases from J, with 24 bases in between. CDR1 and CDR2 (germline): MNHNS, SASEGT. The CDR3 totals 18 residues. CDR3 nucleotides: TGTGCCAGCAGTGAATTGGTATCACGAAACGGCTGGGCGCAGCCCCAGCATTTT. It codes for CASSELVSRNGWAQPQHF.

On this clone itself: Other DNA sequences in this specimen translate into the identical CDR3. The V gene is TRBV5-4, the J gene TRBJ2-7; D gene uncertain. CDR1 and CDR2 (germline): SGHNT, YYREEE (reference sequence). The germline V and J ends were trimmed by 0 bases and 4 bases, with 5 bases remaining between them. The CDR3 contains 12 residues. In nucleotides, the CDR3 is TGTGCCAGCAGCTTGGATCGGTACGAGCAGTACTTC. This sequence encodes CASSLDRYEQYF.

The chain has TRBV2 and TRBJ2-7; 13 bases map to TRBD2. Germline CDR1 is SNHLY and CDR2 is FYNNEI. CDR3 size: 15 residues. The V and J ends lost 7 bases and 3 bases, in that order; junction bases with no gene match: 6. CDR3 nucleotide sequence: TGTGCCAGCAACCCTAGGACTAGCGGGAGCTACGAGCAGTACTTC. As protein: CASNPRTSGSYEQYF.

The chain links TRBV2 to TRBJ2-2, with D tentatively TRBD1 (6 bases). CDR1 is SNHLY, CDR2 FYNNEI, per germline. This CDR3 contains 15 residues. The V end lost 6 bases, the J end lost 4 bases, and 15 bases lay between the germline ends. CDR3 nucleotides: TGTGCCAGCAGCGGAGGCAGGGGTAGCACCGGGGAGCTGTTTTTT. Its translation is CASSGGRGSTGELFF. The full variable domain, its missing parts supplied by reference TRBV2 and TRBJ2-2, is EPEVTQTPSHQVTQMGQEVILRCVPISNHLYFYWYRQILGQKVEFLVSFYNNEISEKSEIFDDQFSVERPDGSNFTLKIRSTKLEDSAMYFCASSGGRGSTGELFFGEGSRLTVL.

The gene calls are TRBV3-1 (or the pseudogene TRBV3-2) and TRBJ2-7; 10 nucleotides match TRBD2. J lost 4 bases, V lost 2 bases, and 8 bases had no gene match. The CDR3 runs to 16 residues. The germline CDR1 and CDR2 sequences are LGHDT and YNNKEL (reference sequence). This CDR3 is CASSQNPSGSRYEQYF. The CDR3 bases are TGTGCCAGCAGCCAAAACCCTAGCGGGAGTCGGTACGAGCAGTACTTC.

The chain uses TRBV11-2 and TRBJ2-1, with TRBD2 as a possible D gene (5 bases). Looked up from germline, CDR1 is SGHAT and CDR2 is FQNNGV. The CDR3 consists of 15 residues. The ends were cut back, 4 bases at V and 10 bases at J, with 20 bases in the middle. CDR3 sequence reads: CASSWFAGSGLEQFF. CDR3 DNA sequence: TGTGCCAGCAGCTGGTTCGCCGGCAGCGGTTTGGAGCAGTTCTTC.

This chain uses TRBV30 with TRBJ2-7; TRBD1 matches 8 bases. Losses at the gene ends were 5 bases for V and 0 bases for J; bases not matched to a gene: 3. CDR1 is GTSNPN and CDR2 is SVGIG in the germline V gene (reference sequence). The CDR3 covers 13 residues. CDR3 protein: CAWDTGGSYEQYF. In DNA form, the CDR3 reads TGTGCCTGGGACACAGGGGGCTCCTACGAGCAGTACTTC.

This clone was seen a few times. The same CDR3 is also encoded by other DNA sequences in this sample. CDR3 bases: TGCGCCAGCAGCTCGCTAGCGGGAGGGCACAATGAGCAGTTCTTC. This codes for CASSSLAGGHNEQFF. This chain uses TRBV5-1 with TRBJ2-1; 12 bases line up with TRBD2. This CDR3 has 15 amino acids. Germline assignment: CDR1 SGHRS and CDR2 YFSETQ. With 3 bases clipped from V and 5 bases from J, the junction kept 3 bases outside the gene matches. The full variable domain, its missing parts supplied by reference TRBV5-1 and TRBJ2-1, is KAGVTQTPRYLIKTRGQQVTLSCSPISGHRSVSWYQQTPGQGLQFLFEYFSETQRNKGNFPGRFSGRQFSNSRSEMNVSTLELGDSALYLCASSSLAGGHNEQFFGPGTRLTVL.

The chain combines TRBV5-1 with TRBJ2-7; 9 bases line up with TRBD2. V shed 3 bases, J shed 2 bases, and the junction held 9 bases outside the gene matches. The CDR3 length is 16 residues. In germline, CDR1 is SGHRS, CDR2 YFSETQ. CDR3 DNA: TGCGCCAGCAGCTCCCCCTTGGCGGGAGGGCCCTACGAGCAGTACTTC. This sequence encodes CASSSPLAGGPYEQYF.

This rearrangement joins TRBV19 to TRBJ1-6, with 8 bases that match TRBD1. With 5 bases clipped from V and 5 bases from J, the junction kept 8 bases outside the gene matches. The CDR3 totals 16 residues. Germline values: CDR1 LNHDA, CDR2 SQIVND (reference sequence). In DNA, the CDR3 is TGTGCCAGTAGTGTACCGGGACAGGTGAATAATTCACCCCTCCACTTT. Translating it yields CASSVPGQVNNSPLHF.

The V call is TRBV27, the J call TRBJ1-1; perhaps TRBD1 as D (6 bases). The CDR3 contains 12 residues. V lost 8 bases, J lost 7 bases, and 14 bases lay in between. Per the germline V gene, CDR1 is MNHEY and CDR2 is SMNVEV (reference sequence). CDR3 residues: CASRTENYEAFF. The CDR3 bases are TGTGCCAGCCGGACAGAAAACTATGAAGCTTTCTTT.

The chain is built from TRBV19 and TRBJ1-1; 9 bases map to TRBD1. Germline V gives CDR1 LNHDA, CDR2 SQIVND (reference sequence). J gave up 2 bases and V 6 bases, and 4 bases lay outside the gene matches. CDR3 length: 14 residues. This chain's CDR3 is CASSADRGNTEAFF. Here the CDR3 DNA reads TGTGCCAGTAGCGCGGACAGGGGTAACACTGAAGCTTTCTTT.

The genes are TRBV18 and TRBJ2-7, with D perhaps matching TRBD2 (6 bases). CDR3 length: 14 amino acids. V was pared by 8 bases and J by 0 bases, with 14 bases between. The germline gives CDR1 KGHSH, CDR2 LQKENI. DNA for the CDR3: TGTGCCAGCGCGAATAGCGGAAACTCCTACGAGCAGTACTTC. This gives the protein CASANSGNSYEQYF.

V usage is TRBV19 and J usage is TRBJ2-6; the match to TRBD2 covers 9 bases. J was trimmed by 1 base and V by 2 bases; bases with no gene match: 9. The length of the CDR3 is 19 residues. The germline V gene encodes CDR1 LNHDA and CDR2 SQIVND (reference sequence). The CDR3 nucleotides are TGTGCCAGTAGTATATTGTTGATAGCGGGAGAATCTGGGGCCAACGTCCTGACTTTC. Translated: CASSILLIAGESGANVLTF.

The CDR3 bases are TGTGCCAGCAGCAGATATCTAGCGGGGGGCCCGTACACCGGGGAGCTGTTTTTT. Protein: CASSRYLAGGPYTGELFF. This chain connects TRBV7-2 to TRBJ2-2, with 11 positions matching TRBD2. V lost 5 bases, J lost 3 bases, and 11 bases stayed unmatched. The CDR3 is made up of 18 amino acids. Germline CDR1 is SGHTA and CDR2 is FQGNSA. The full variable domain, completed using reference TRBV7-2 and TRBJ2-2, is GAGVSQSPSNKVTEKGKDVELRCDPISGHTALYWYRQSLGQGLEFLIYFQGNSAPDKSGLPSDRFSAERTGGSVSTLTIQRTQQEDSAVYLCASSRYLAGGPYTGELFFGEGSRLTVL.

This clone was seen once. The chain employs TRBV28 and TRBJ1-2; D remains ambiguous. The length of the CDR3 is 13 residues. Per the germline V gene, CDR1 is MDHEN and CDR2 is SYDVKM. Trimming stripped 1 base from V and 4 bases from J, with 7 bases between. The CDR3 loop reads CASSLFLGYGYTF. The CDR3 DNA sequence: TGTGCCAGCAGTTTATTTCTAGGCTATGGCTACACCTTC.

This chain joins TRBV7-2 and TRBJ1-1; D remains unclear. Germline values: CDR1 SGHTA, CDR2 FQGNSA. The CDR3 length is 14 residues. Trimming took off 1 base at V and 5 bases at J, with 11 bases between the two ends. This CDR3 reads CASSLGTPGTEAFF. In DNA form, the CDR3 reads TGTGCCAGCAGCTTAGGAACTCCCGGGACTGAAGCTTTCTTT.

CDR3 coding DNA: TGTGCCAGCAGTTACTCCGGGACTAGCTTTTACTTC. Translation: CASSYSGTSFYF. The genes are TRBV6-5 and TRBJ2-5, with TRBD2 identical over 9 bases. Germline V gene lookup returns CDR1 MNHEY and CDR2 SVGAGI. The CDR3 is 12 residues long. Unmatched junction bases numbered 4, after V lost 0 bases and J lost 14 bases.

The chain is built from TRBV7-9 and TRBJ1-1, with 10 bases identical to TRBD1. After removal of 5 bases from V and 2 bases from J, the junction contained 5 bases not matched to a gene. Germline lookup yields CDR1 SEHNR and CDR2 FQNEAQ (reference sequence). The CDR3 extends over 15 amino acids. CDR3 amino acids: CASSNRDRGNTEAFF. CDR3 in DNA: TGTGCCAGCAGCAACCGGGACAGGGGTAACACTGAAGCTTTCTTT.

The chain links TRBV12-5 to TRBJ2-5; D possibly corresponds to TRBD1 (5 bases). The V and J ends lost 3 bases and 2 bases respectively, with 10 bases between them. The CDR3 loop spans 14 amino acids. Germline V gene sequence: CDR1 LGHNT, CDR2 FRNRAP. The CDR3 DNA reads as TGTGCTAGTGGTTTCGGCAGGGCTCAAGAGACCCAGTACTTC. Translated, it gives CASGFGRAQETQYF.

The chain couples TRBV29-1 to TRBJ1-5, with 9 bases identical to TRBD1. The CDR3 loop spans 11 amino acids. Germline CDR1 is SQVTM and CDR2 is ANQGSEA. With 7 bases clipped from V and 9 bases from J, the junction kept 4 bases outside the gene matches. The CDR3 sequence: CSDRGLGPQHF. The CDR3 nucleotides read TGCAGCGACAGGGGGCTTGGGCCCCAGCATTTT.

The chain uses TRBV5-1 and TRBJ2-5, with D possibly matching TRBD2 (6 bases). The CDR3 has 14 amino acids. Trimming shortened V by 2 bases and J by 5 bases, and 13 bases separated the two germline ends. The germline V gene has CDR1 SGHRS and CDR2 YFSETQ. This CDR3 is CASSLVRREETQYF. The CDR3 nucleotides are TGCGCCAGCAGCTTAGTGAGGAGGGAGGAGACCCAGTACTTC.

The chain uses TRBV9 and TRBJ2-7, with D possibly matching TRBD2 (5 bases). The V end was cut by 2 bases, the J end by 0 bases, with 9 bases between. This CDR3 spans 14 amino acids. Germline lookup yields CDR1 SGDLS and CDR2 YYNGEE. CDR3 bases: TGTGCCAGCAGCGTTCTAGGGAGCTCCTACGAGCAGTACTTC. Amino acid sequence: CASSVLGSSYEQYF. Filled out from reference TRBV9 and TRBJ2-7, the complete variable domain reads DSGVTQTPKHLITATGQRVTLRCSPRSGDLSVYWYQQSLDQGLQFLIQYYNGEERAKGNILERFSAQQFPDLHSELNLSSLELGDSALYFCASSVLGSSYEQYFGPGTRLTVT.